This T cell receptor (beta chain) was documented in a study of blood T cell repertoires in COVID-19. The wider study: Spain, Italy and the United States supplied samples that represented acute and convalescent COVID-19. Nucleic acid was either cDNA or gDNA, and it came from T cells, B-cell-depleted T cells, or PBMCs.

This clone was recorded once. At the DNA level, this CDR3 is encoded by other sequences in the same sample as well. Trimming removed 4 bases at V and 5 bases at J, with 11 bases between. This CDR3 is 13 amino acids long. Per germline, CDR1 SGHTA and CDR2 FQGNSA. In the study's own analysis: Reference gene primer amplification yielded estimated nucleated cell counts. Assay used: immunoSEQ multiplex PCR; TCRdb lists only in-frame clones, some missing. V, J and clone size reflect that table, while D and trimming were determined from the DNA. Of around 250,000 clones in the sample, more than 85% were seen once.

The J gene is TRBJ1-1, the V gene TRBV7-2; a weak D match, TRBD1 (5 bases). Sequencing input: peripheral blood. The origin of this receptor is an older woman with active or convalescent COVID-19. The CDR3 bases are TGTGCCAGCAGCTCCCAAGGGGATACTGAAGCTTTCTTT. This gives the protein CASSSQGDTEAFF.